One and the same sample provided the 23 T cell receptor beta chains below, sequenced in a study of cytomegalovirus exposure and HLA in healthy donors. 60 Vbeta and 13 Jbeta primers were used in PCR. TCRdb's table, derived via immunoSEQ multiplex PCR, lists solely in-frame clones and lacks some. The sample yields 90,000 to 130,000 clones, about 61% seen once. Sequenced sample: PBMCs. The receptor set was obtained from a woman younger than 45 in good health and CMV-seronegative.

The genes are TRBV6-5 and TRBJ2-1; a possible D gene is TRBD2 (6 bases). The V end was cut by 2 bases, the J end by 2 bases, with 13 bases between. Germline CDR1 reads MNHEY; CDR2 reads SVGAGI. CDR3 length: 16 amino acids. The CDR3 sequence: CASSYARLDTYNEQFF. DNA for the CDR3: TGTGCCAGCAGTTACGCGAGACTAGACACCTACAATGAGCAGTTCTTC.

The rearrangement links TRBV11-2 to TRBJ1-5, with TRBD1 identical over 8 bases. The CDR3 runs 15 residues. Trimming removed 1 base from V and 7 bases from J; junction bases left unmatched: 6. In germline, CDR1 is SGHAT, CDR2 FQNNGV. CDR3 coding DNA: TGTGCCAGCAGCTTAGGCTCACAGGGGGGGCAGCCCCAGCATTTT. Its translation is CASSLGSQGGQPQHF.

The chain recombines TRBV7-9 with TRBJ2-1; 8 bases align to TRBD2. The CDR3 sequence is 17 residues long. The junction had 11 bases not matched to a gene; V was cut back by 6 bases and J by 1 base. Germline V gives CDR1 SEHNR, CDR2 FQNEAQ (reference sequence). The CDR3 is CASSPTWREESYNEQFF. The CDR3 DNA sequence: TGTGCCAGCAGTCCGACGTGGCGGGAGGAATCCTACAATGAGCAGTTCTTC.

The rearrangement joins TRBV21-1 to TRBJ1-2; the D segment call TRBD1 is taken from the table without a DNA check. TRBV21-1 is shown as a pseudogene. The CDR3 is 12 residues long. The CDR3 loop is CASITDSYGYTF. Written as DNA, the CDR3 is TGTGCCAGCATCACGGACAGCTATGGCTACACCTTC.

This clone came up a few times. The V gene is TRBV7-9, the J gene TRBJ1-2, with D maybe TRBD1 (6 bases). This CDR3 contains 13 residues. V was clipped by 0 bases and J by 6 bases, with 8 bases between them. The germline CDR1 and CDR2 sequences are SEHNR and FQNEAQ (reference sequence). CDR3 nucleotide sequence: TGTGCCAGCAGCTTAGCGGGGGCGGATGGCTACACCTTC. This encodes CASSLAGADGYTF.

The gene calls are TRBV6-5 and TRBJ2-7; 7 positions agree with TRBD1. This CDR3 contains 13 residues. V lost 1 base, J lost 6 bases, and 3 bases stayed unmatched. Germline loops: CDR1 MNHEY, CDR2 SVGAGI. CDR3 DNA sequence: TGTGCCAGCAGTTACTTAGACAGGGTCGAGCAGTACTTC. This encodes CASSYLDRVEQYF.

The chain joins TRBV4-3 to TRBJ1-1, with D possibly TRBD1 on 6 matching bases. This CDR3 region has 15 residues. The germline V gene encodes CDR1 LGHNA and CDR2 YSLEER. Between the trimmed V and J ends, which lost 1 base and 1 base, there was a span of 10 bases. Written as DNA, the CDR3 is TGCGCCAGCAGCCAAGCGGGACACAGGAACACTGAAGCTTTCTTT. Amino acids: CASSQAGHRNTEAFF.

The rearrangement links TRBV28 to TRBJ1-2; TRBD1 might be the D (6 bases). The CDR3 length is 16 residues. Trimming took 4 bases from V and 4 from J, leaving 19 bases between them. Germline V gives CDR1 MDHEN, CDR2 SYDVKM. The CDR3 nucleotides read TGTGCCAGCAGTTATACCCGGGGGGCAGGGGCCTATGGCTACACCTTC. Protein product: CASSYTRGAGAYGYTF.

The chain employs TRBV4-1 and TRBJ1-2, with D possibly being TRBD1 (5 bases). Trimming took off 0 bases at V and 6 bases at J, with 17 bases between the two ends. This CDR3 spans 16 amino acids. Germline-derived CDR1 and CDR2 are MGHRA and YSYEKL. CDR3 protein: CASSQDRQGRGHGYTF. In DNA, the CDR3 is TGCGCCAGCAGCCAAGATCGGCAGGGTCGAGGTCATGGCTACACCTTC.

This rearrangement joins TRBV4-1 to TRBJ2-3, with 7 bases lining up with TRBD2. J gave up 3 bases and V 0 bases, and 9 bases lay outside the gene matches. The germline gives CDR1 MGHRA, CDR2 YSYEKL. The CDR3 has 17 amino acids. This chain's CDR3 is CASSQDWTGGRTDTQYF. The CDR3, as DNA: TGCGCCAGCAGCCAAGACTGGACGGGAGGACGAACAGATACGCAGTATTTT.

The CDR3 here is CAWSVSPVTNEKLFF. Written as DNA, the CDR3 is TGTGCCTGGAGTGTAAGTCCGGTAACTAATGAAAAACTGTTTTTT. V usage is TRBV30 and J usage is TRBJ1-4; D ambiguous. The CDR3 is 15 amino acids. V dropped 0 bases and J dropped 1 base, with 9 bases sitting between them. The germline V gene encodes CDR1 GTSNPN and CDR2 SVGIG (reference sequence).

The chain recombines TRBV9 with TRBJ2-1, with TRBD2 matching over 9 bases. CDR1 is SGDLS and CDR2 is YYNGEE in the germline V gene. Unmatched junction bases numbered 7, after V lost 6 bases and J lost 6 bases. This CDR3 comprises 14 residues. The chain's CDR3 is CASTLAGVPNEQFF. DNA of the CDR3: TGTGCCAGCACCTTAGCGGGAGTCCCCAATGAGCAGTTCTTC.

The J gene is TRBJ2-1, the V gene TRBV2; the D gene is possibly TRBD2 (7 bases). The CDR3 has 14 amino acids. Germline V lookup: CDR1 SNHLY, CDR2 FYNNEI. Trimming pared 7 bases from V and 4 bases from J, leaving 14 bases between. The CDR3 coding sequence is TGTGCCAGCACCAGAGGGGGGGTGTACAATGAGCAGTTCTTC. It specifies CASTRGGVYNEQFF.

There are a few counts of this clone. V is TRBV27 and J is TRBJ2-1, with 7 bases matching TRBD1. CDR3 length: 14 residues. Trimming cost V 6 bases and J 2 bases; bases outside gene matches: 4. Germline V gene data show CDR1 as MNHEY and CDR2 as SMNVEV (reference sequence). The CDR3 sequence: CASREGQTYNEQFF. The CDR3 DNA follows: TGTGCCAGCAGAGAGGGACAGACCTACAATGAGCAGTTCTTC.

The rearrangement links TRBV5-4 to TRBJ2-3; 10 bases are a match to TRBD2. Germline V gene sequence: CDR1 SGHNT, CDR2 YYREEE (reference sequence). After removal of 2 bases from V and 4 bases from J, the junction contained 7 bases not matched to a gene. This CDR3 comprises 16 residues. Here the CDR3 reads CASSFPAGGPSDTQYF. The DNA of the CDR3 is TGTGCCAGCAGCTTCCCAGCGGGAGGGCCTTCAGATACGCAGTATTTT.

Turning to this clone: A read error may produce the germline difference seen at one junction end. This chain connects TRBV6-1 to TRBJ2-3, with D possibly TRBD2 on 6 matching bases. The germline CDR1 and CDR2 sequences are MNHNS and SASEGT. This CDR3 comprises 16 residues. CDR3 protein: CASSEAGTGSGDTQYF. The CDR3 coding sequence is TGTGCCAGCAGCGAAGCTGGTACCGGGAGTGGAGATACGCAGTATTTT.

This clone was seen only a few times. This chain uses TRBV20-1 with TRBJ2-5, with D unresolved. The DNA end lines up better with TRBJ2-7; the J call may be wrong. Germline assignment: CDR1 DFQATT and CDR2 SNEGSKA (reference sequence). CDR3 length equals 10 residues. CDR3 sequence: CSAAPYEQYF. The CDR3 DNA reads TGCAGTGCTGCCCCCTACGAGCAGTACTTC.

V gene TRBV29-1 combines with J gene TRBJ2-3, with 11 bases aligning to TRBD2. The length of the CDR3 is 14 residues. The germline CDR1 and CDR2 sequences are SQVTM and ANQGSEA. With V trimmed by 6 bases and J by 1 base, 3 bases remained unmatched. CDR3 bases: TGCAGCGTAGAACTAGCGGGAGGCACAGATACGCAGTATTTT. As protein: CSVELAGGTDTQYF.

The chain has TRBV7-2 and TRBJ2-7; TRBD1 matches at 9 bases. This CDR3 spans 14 amino acids. Germline loops: CDR1 SGHTA, CDR2 FQGNSA. The trim removed 5 bases at V and 6 bases at J, leaving 8 bases unmatched. Written as DNA, the CDR3 is TGTGCCAGCAGCACCGGGACAGGGAGTCGCGAGCAGTACTTC. Translating gives CASSTGTGSREQYF. Full variable domain (missing parts from reference TRBV7-2 and TRBJ2-7): GAGVSQSPSNKVTEKGKDVELRCDPISGHTALYWYRQSLGQGLEFLIYFQGNSAPDKSGLPSDRFSAERTGGSVSTLTIQRTQQEDSAVYLCASSTGTGSREQYFGPGTRLTVT.

The rearrangement uses TRBV25-1 and TRBJ2-2; TRBD2 agrees at 9 bases. J lost 4 bases, V lost 6 bases, and 6 bases had no gene match. The CDR3 length is 15 residues. CDR1 and CDR2 (germline): MGHDK, SYGVNS. CDR3 sequence (DNA): TGTGCCAGCAGCGCCAGCGGGAGGTCCACCGGGGAGCTGTTTTTT. Encoded protein: CASSASGRSTGELFF.

J is TRBJ1-1 and V is TRBV10-3, with 7 positions matching TRBD1. Germline CDR1 reads ENHRY; CDR2 reads SYGVKD. Germline trimming cut 6 bases from V and 0 bases from J; bases unmatched to any gene: 4. This CDR3 comprises 14 residues. CDR3 nucleotides: TGTGCCATCAGCCCAGGGGGGTTGAACACTGAAGCTTTCTTT. Protein: CAISPGGLNTEAFF.

This clone was found a few times. At one end, the junction sequence differs from germline, possibly due to a read error. The gene calls are TRBV7-7 and TRBJ2-5, with TRBD2 identical over 10 bases. The CDR3 length is 18 residues. Germline V gives CDR1 SSHAT, CDR2 FNYEAQ (reference sequence). The CDR3 DNA sequence: TGTGCTAGCAGCGAACAGCCTAGCGGGAGTGGAGTAGGAGAGACCCAGTACTTC. It specifies CASSEQPSGSGVGETQYF.

This chain joins TRBV28 and TRBJ2-7; D is possibly TRBD1 (6 bases). This CDR3 spans 15 amino acids. Germline CDR1 reads MDHEN; CDR2 reads SYDVKM. The V end was cut by 2 bases, the J end by 5 bases, with 16 bases between. In nucleotides, the CDR3 is TGTGCCAGCAGTTTAACTACAGGGAGTTTTCACGAGCAGTACTTC. Translated: CASSLTTGSFHEQYF.